This T cell receptor beta chain came from a study of cytomegalovirus exposure and HLA in healthy donors. Sequenced by immunoSEQ multiplex PCR; TCRdb stores in-frame clones only, minus some. The repertoire holds about 130,000 clones, with just under 85% as singletons. Details on this clone: Its antigen is unidentified.

The V gene's germline CDR1 is SNHLY and CDR2 FYNNEI. CDR3 length: 15 residues. V was pared by 3 bases and J by 6 bases, with 9 bases of the junction left unmatched. The study's findings and limits: The tendency of first-cohort TCR clusters to co-occur in the 130 or so validation repertoires was identified by a subsequent analysis. Rarity held for most TCR sequences, but there were some public TCRs that occurred in many donors.

The TCR comes from a man aged 30 to 39 in good health and CMV-seropositive. The sample comprised PBMCs. The V gene is TRBV2, the J gene TRBJ2-7, with 9 positions matching TRBD2. The CDR3 coding sequence is TGTGCCAGCAGTGATCGTCCAGGACTAGCGACCGAGCAGTACTTC. It specifies CASSDRPGLATEQYF.